The source of this TCR beta chain is a study of somatic mutations in cytotoxic T cells in rheumatoid arthritis. Positive magnetic bead selection was used to isolate CD4+ and CD8+ cells; purity was checked by flow cytometry. With respect to this clone: Its antigen is undetermined.

Overall study results and limits: Antigens recognized by the expanded CD8+ clones were unknown.

This CDR3 region has 16 residues. CDR1 and CDR2 (germline): SGHNT, YENEEA. V dropped 5 bases and J dropped 1; count of bases not matched to a gene: 10. TCRdb keeps only in-frame clones here, not all; method: immunoSEQ multiplex PCR. The data hold about 10,000 clones, with about 88% observed a single time. Sequencing input: CD4+ T cells sorted from blood. The clonotype comes from a woman aged 18-29 years with rheumatoid arthritis. The chain combines TRBV11-3 with TRBJ2-5, with 7 bases that match TRBD2. The CDR3 loop reads CASSKRGREGQETQYF. In nucleotides, the CDR3 is TGTGCCAGCAGCAAAAGAGGCAGGGAGGGCCAAGAGACCCAGTACTTC.